These T cell receptor beta chains were read from a single sample in a study of OX40 agonist ivuxolimab in advanced cancers. The table came from immunoSEQ multiplex PCR; TCRdb's copy has only in-frame clones and leaves some out. Here the sample spans 14,000 to 15,000 clones, under 80% being singletons. Here the sequenced sample was CD4+ or CD8+ T cells sorted from blood, taken in a trial of the OX40 agonist ivuxolimab. Receptors were obtained from an adult with an advanced solid tumor such as melanoma, head and neck, liver or kidney cancer. CDR3s include the opening cysteine and the closing phenylalanine or tryptophan. Each record gives: D gene, J gene, V gene, clone size, CDR3 protein, CDR3 DNA. D genes are given only for firm matches. Size is omitted from some rows. Given values are once, few, many or a class for expanded clones.

d_gene: -; j_gene: TRBJ2-3; v_gene: TRBV7-6; abundance: -; CDR3aa: CASRPTSSYTDTQYF; CDR3nt: TGTGCCAGCAGACCCACTAGCAGCTACACAGATACGCAGTATTTT
d_gene: TRBD1; j_gene: TRBJ2-2; v_gene: TRBV10-1; abundance: few; CDR3aa: CASSDRTGVGTGELFF; CDR3nt: TGCGCCAGCAGTGACCGGACAGGCGTAGGCACCGGGGAGCTGTTTTTT
d_gene: -; j_gene: TRBJ2-7; v_gene: TRBV5-1; abundance: -; CDR3aa: CASGPTGRFDEQYF; CDR3nt: TGCGCCAGCGGTCCGACAGGGAGGTTCGACGAGCAGTACTTC
d_gene: -; j_gene: TRBJ2-1; v_gene: TRBV28; abundance: few; CDR3aa: CASSLTGQLAAGGFF; CDR3nt: TGTGCCAGCAGTCTGACAGGGCAACTAGCGGCGGGGGGGTTCTTC
d_gene: TRBD1; j_gene: TRBJ2-7; v_gene: TRBV5-1; abundance: -; CDR3aa: CASSLWQGAFEQYF; CDR3nt: TGCGCCAGCAGCTTGTGGCAGGGGGCTTTCGAGCAGTACTTC
d_gene: -; j_gene: TRBJ2-1; v_gene: TRBV7-9; abundance: -; CDR3aa: CASSPGGGEQFF; CDR3nt: TGTGCCAGCAGCCCCGGCGGTGGTGAGCAGTTCTTC
d_gene: -; j_gene: TRBJ2-7; v_gene: TRBV12-5; abundance: once; CDR3aa: CASGLPPGGYTYEQYF; CDR3nt: TGTGCTAGTGGTTTGCCCCCAGGGGGGTATACCTACGAGCAGTACTTC
d_gene: -; j_gene: TRBJ1-3; v_gene: TRBV5-4; abundance: -; CDR3aa: CASSDGRGSAGNTIYF; CDR3nt: TGTGCCAGCAGCGACGGAAGGGGGTCGGCTGGAAACACCATATATTTT
d_gene: -; j_gene: TRBJ2-1; v_gene: TRBV7-9; abundance: -; CDR3aa: CASSGLSSYNEQFF; CDR3nt: TGTGCCAGCAGCGGACTTAGCTCCTACAATGAGCAGTTCTTC
d_gene: TRBD2; j_gene: TRBJ2-5; v_gene: TRBV27; abundance: few; CDR3aa: CASSSRLAGVIETQYF; CDR3nt: TGTGCCAGCAGTTCCAGACTAGCGGGAGTGATAGAGACCCAGTACTTC
d_gene: -; j_gene: TRBJ2-3; v_gene: TRBV2; abundance: -; CDR3aa: CASSGPGTPITDTQYF; CDR3nt: TGTGCCAGCAGTGGTCCCGGGACTCCCATTACAGATACGCAGTATTTT
d_gene: -; j_gene: TRBJ1-2; v_gene: TRBV5-6; abundance: -; CDR3aa: CASSSQGYGYTF; CDR3nt: TGTGCCAGCAGCTCCCAGGGTTATGGCTACACCTTC
d_gene: -; j_gene: TRBJ1-2; v_gene: TRBV6-5; abundance: -; CDR3aa: CASSFAGGTSGYTF; CDR3nt: TGTGCCAGCAGTTTCGCCGGGGGCACGTCGGGCTACACCTTC
d_gene: -; j_gene: TRBJ2-2; v_gene: TRBV21-1; abundance: -; CDR3aa: CASSKGTGDTGELFF; CDR3nt: TGTGCCAGCAGCAAAGGGACAGGGGACACCGGGGAGCTGTTTTTT
d_gene: -; j_gene: TRBJ1-3; v_gene: TRBV5-1; abundance: -; CDR3aa: CASRDSRTRNTIYF; CDR3nt: TGCGCCAGCAGGGACAGCCGGACGAGAAACACCATATATTTT
d_gene: -; j_gene: TRBJ2-7; v_gene: TRBV21-1; abundance: -; CDR3aa: CASSHRTGGDKYEQYF; CDR3nt: TGTGCCAGCAGCCACCGGACAGGGGGCGATAAGTACGAGCAGTACTTC
d_gene: -; j_gene: TRBJ1-1; v_gene: TRBV6-6; abundance: -; CDR3aa: CASRPLGQHNEAFF; CDR3nt: TGTGCCAGCAGGCCTCTTGGACAGCATAATGAAGCTTTCTTT
d_gene: -; j_gene: TRBJ1-1; v_gene: TRBV4-3; abundance: -; CDR3aa: CASSQDRGLNTEAFF; CDR3nt: TGCGCCAGCAGCCAAGATAGGGGACTGAACACTGAAGCTTTCTTT
d_gene: -; j_gene: TRBJ2-5; v_gene: TRBV19; abundance: -; CDR3aa: CASSIDPSGGFQETQYF; CDR3nt: TGTGCCAGTAGTATAGACCCCAGCGGAGGTTTCCAAGAGACCCAGTACTTC
d_gene: -; j_gene: TRBJ2-2; v_gene: TRBV7-9; abundance: once; CDR3aa: CASSYEGEGGELFF; CDR3nt: TGTGCCAGCAGCTACGAAGGGGAAGGAGGGGAGCTGTTTTTT
d_gene: -; j_gene: TRBJ1-2; v_gene: TRBV7-6; abundance: -; CDR3aa: CASSLGRGKGYTF; CDR3nt: TGTGCCAGCAGCTTAGGGAGGGGGAAAGGCTACACCTTC
d_gene: -; j_gene: TRBJ2-1; v_gene: TRBV29-1; abundance: -; CDR3aa: CSVEDHYEQFF; CDR3nt: TGCAGCGTTGAAGATCATTATGAGCAGTTCTTC
d_gene: -; j_gene: TRBJ1-1; v_gene: TRBV11-2; abundance: -; CDR3aa: CASSFRGLEAFF; CDR3nt: TGTGCCAGCAGCTTTCGGGGTCTTGAAGCTTTCTTT